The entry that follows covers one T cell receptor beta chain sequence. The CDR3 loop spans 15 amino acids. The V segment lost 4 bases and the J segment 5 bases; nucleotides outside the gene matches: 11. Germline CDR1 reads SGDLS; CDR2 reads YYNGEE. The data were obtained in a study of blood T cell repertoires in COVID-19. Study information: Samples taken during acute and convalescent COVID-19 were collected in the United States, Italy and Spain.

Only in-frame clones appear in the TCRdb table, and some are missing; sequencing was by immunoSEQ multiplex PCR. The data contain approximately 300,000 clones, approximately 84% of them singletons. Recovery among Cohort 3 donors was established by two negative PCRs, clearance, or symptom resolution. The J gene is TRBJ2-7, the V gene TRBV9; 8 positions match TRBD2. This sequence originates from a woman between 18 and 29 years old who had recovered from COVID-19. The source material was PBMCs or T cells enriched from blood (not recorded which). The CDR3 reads CASSLGTSTFHEQYF. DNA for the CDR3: TGTGCCAGCAGCTTAGGGACTAGTACTTTCCACGAGCAGTACTTC.